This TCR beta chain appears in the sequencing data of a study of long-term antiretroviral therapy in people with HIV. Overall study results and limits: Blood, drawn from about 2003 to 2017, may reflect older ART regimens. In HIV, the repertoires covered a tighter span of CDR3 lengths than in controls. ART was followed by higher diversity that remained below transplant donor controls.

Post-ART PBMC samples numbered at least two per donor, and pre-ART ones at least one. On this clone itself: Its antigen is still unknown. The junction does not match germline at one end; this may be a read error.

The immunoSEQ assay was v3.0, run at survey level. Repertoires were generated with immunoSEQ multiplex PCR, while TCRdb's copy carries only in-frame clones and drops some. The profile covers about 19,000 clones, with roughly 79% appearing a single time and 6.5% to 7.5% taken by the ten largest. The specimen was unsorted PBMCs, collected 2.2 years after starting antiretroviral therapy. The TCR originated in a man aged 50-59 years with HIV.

CDR3 DNA sequence: TGCGTCAGCAGCCAAGACCCCAACAGGGTCGCCGGGGAGCTGTTTTTT. Protein: CVSSQDPNRVAGELFF. The chain is built from TRBV4-3 and TRBJ2-2, with D possibly being TRBD1 (6 bases). Germline CDR1 and CDR2: LGHNA and YSLEER. This CDR3 comprises 16 residues.